This TCR beta chain emerged from a study of OX40 agonist ivuxolimab in advanced cancers. Notes on the research overall: Ivuxolimab was an agonistic, fully human IgG2 monoclonal antibody directed against OX40 (CD134), a costimulatory receptor. Among the 50 to 55 dose-escalation patients, approximately 20 had hepatocellular carcinoma, roughly 15 melanoma, 9 renal cell carcinoma and 9 head and neck cancer. The purpose of peripheral TCRbeta sequencing was to test whether ivuxolimab changed TCR sequence diversity and led to clonal T-cell expansion. In the dose-escalation cohort, approximately 82% of patients were male, and the mean age was approximately 60 years with a range of roughly 23 to 90. The monotherapy dose-escalation portion (N of about 50 patients) of the phase I ivuxolimab trial is reported in the paper. Prior anti-PD-1, anti-PD-L1 or anti-CTLA-4 therapy was permitted, and about two fifths of dose-escalation patients had received checkpoint inhibitors. Partial responses occurred in three dose-escalation patients, of whom one had hepatocellular carcinoma and two had cutaneous melanoma. Intravenous ivuxolimab was administered to patients every 2 weeks at six dose levels: 0.01, 0.1, 0.3, 1.5, 3 and 10 mg/kg. What the authors observed across the whole study: At doses of 0.1 to 3.0 mg/kg, clonal expansion of both CD4+ and CD8+ blood T cells was observed from baseline to week 6. Low levels of normalized T-cell clonal expansion were also seen in some patients who did not respond. On average, CD8+ T cells showed more expanded clones than CD4+ T cells after ivuxolimab. Which antigens the clonally expanded peripheral T cells were specific for was not determined. Partial responders in the 0.1-3.0 mg/kg groups had among the lowest normalized peripheral clonal expansion, especially among CD8+ T cells.

The trial excluded patients who had a history of autoimmune disease or who were on systemic immunosuppression. Peripheral blood for TCR sequencing was collected from all dose cohorts at baseline, on cycle 4 day 1, and on cycle 7 day 1. Samples came from an open-label, multicenter, first-in-human phase I dose-escalation trial of ivuxolimab. The trial enrolled adults with locally advanced or metastatic head and neck squamous cell, hepatocellular, melanoma or renal cell carcinoma. CD4+ and CD8+ T cells were sorted separately from peripheral blood before TCR sequencing. The CDR1 and CDR2 encoded by the germline V gene are KGHSH and LQKENI. V is cut back by 0 bases and J by 2 bases, with 10 bases in the junction unmatched. The CDR3 has 19 amino acids, counting the end cysteine and phenylalanine. The CDR3 DNA has 57 bases and is translated from base 1. Genomic DNA was extracted from sorted cells for sequencing of the TCRbeta CDR3 region. The immunoSEQ Assay was used to sequence the TCRbeta CDR3 regions. The table comes from immuneACCESS by way of TCRdb, which keeps in-frame sequences with V and J called. Part of the clones is missing from these tables; in studies checked, under half for an unresolved V gene and the rest for unknown reasons. A total of just over 50,000 clones appear in this sample, around nine tenths of them only once. About 3.8% of the sample comes from the top ten.

Regarding this clone: Its cognate antigen has yet to be identified. Base qualities were left out, and no much larger clone turns up one base away.

The receptor was derived from an adult with an advanced solid tumor such as melanoma, head and neck, liver or kidney cancer. The sequence links TRBV18 to TRBJ2-7; 13 of the junction bases match TRBD2. The source material was CD4+ or CD8+ T cells sorted from blood, sampled in a trial of the OX40 agonist ivuxolimab. The CDR3 corresponds to CASSPPRTSGSQRAYEQYF. The sequence in DNA is TGTGCCAGCTCACCACCGAGGACTAGCGGGAGTCAGAGGGCCTACGAGCAGTACTTC.